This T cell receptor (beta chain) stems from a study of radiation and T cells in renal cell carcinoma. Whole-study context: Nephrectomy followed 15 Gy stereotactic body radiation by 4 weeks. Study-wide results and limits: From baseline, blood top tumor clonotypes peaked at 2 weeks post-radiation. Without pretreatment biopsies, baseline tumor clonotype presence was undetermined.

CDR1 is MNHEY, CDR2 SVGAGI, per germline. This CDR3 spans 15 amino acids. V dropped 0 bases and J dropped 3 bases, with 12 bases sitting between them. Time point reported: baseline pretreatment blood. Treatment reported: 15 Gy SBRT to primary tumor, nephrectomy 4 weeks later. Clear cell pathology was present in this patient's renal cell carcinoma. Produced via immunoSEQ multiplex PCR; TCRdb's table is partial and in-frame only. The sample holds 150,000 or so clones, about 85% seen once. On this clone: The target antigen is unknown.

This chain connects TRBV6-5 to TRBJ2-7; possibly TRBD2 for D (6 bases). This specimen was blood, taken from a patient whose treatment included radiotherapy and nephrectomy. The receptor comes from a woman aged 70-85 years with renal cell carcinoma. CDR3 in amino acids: CASSYSWDSNYEQYF. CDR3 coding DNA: TGTGCCAGCAGTTACTCCTGGGACTCTAACTACGAGCAGTACTTC.